The next 31 T cell receptor beta chains were all read from a single sample in a study of blood T cell repertoires in COVID-19. Only in-frame clones appear in the TCRdb table, and some are missing; sequencing was by immunoSEQ multiplex PCR. This sample yields 260,000 or so clones, of which roughly 81% are seen a single time; around 7% belongs to the top ten. Sample: peripheral blood. The receptors derive from a woman over 75 with COVID-19, enrolled during active disease.

Note on this clone: Other DNA sequences from this sample encode an identical CDR3 as well. As DNA, the CDR3 is TGTGCCAGCTCCCGGGACAGGGAAAATTCACCCCTCCACTTT. Protein: CASSRDRENSPLHF. The chain carries TRBV18 and TRBJ1-6; TRBD1 agrees at 9 bases. The length of the CDR3 is 14 residues. V lost 6 bases and J lost 7; bases outside the gene matches: 4. From germline, CDR1 is KGHSH and CDR2 LQKENI.

This chain uses TRBV5-4 with TRBJ1-2, with 7 bases matching TRBD1. Germline loops: CDR1 SGHNT, CDR2 YYREEE (reference sequence). V trimming: 4 bases; J trimming: 3 bases; junction bases outside the gene matches: 9. The CDR3 sequence is 15 residues long. The CDR3 reads CASSPRGGPYYGYTF. As DNA, the CDR3 is TGTGCCAGCAGCCCGAGAGGGGGCCCGTACTATGGCTACACCTTC.

The V gene is TRBV6-2 or TRBV6-3, the J gene TRBJ2-1, with TRBD2 identical over 14 bases. The CDR3 covers 18 residues. V lost 1 base and J lost 7; bases outside the gene matches: 9. Germline V CDR1 and CDR2: MNHEY, SVGEGT. Here the CDR3 reads CASSYWRTSGRRTNEQFF. The CDR3 nucleotides read TGTGCCAGCAGTTACTGGCGGACTAGCGGGAGGAGGACGAATGAGCAGTTCTTC.

The chain links TRBV19 to TRBJ1-5; D perhaps matches TRBD1 (5 bases). Trimming stripped 7 bases from V and 2 bases from J, with 18 bases between. The CDR3 covers 16 residues. Looked up from germline, CDR1 is LNHDA and CDR2 is SQIVND (reference sequence). The CDR3 loop is CASTSGGQGGNQPQHF. The CDR3 nucleotides are TGTGCCAGTACCTCCGGAGGGCAGGGAGGCAATCAGCCCCAGCATTTT.

The chain has TRBV7-2 and TRBJ2-2, with 10 bases matching TRBD2. The CDR3 runs 15 residues. With 1 base clipped from V and 5 bases from J, the junction kept 1 base outside the gene matches. Germline V lookup: CDR1 SGHTA, CDR2 FQGNSA. CDR3 loop: CASSLEAGGTGELFF. DNA of the CDR3: TGTGCCAGCAGCTTAGAAGCGGGAGGGACCGGGGAGCTGTTTTTT.

The CDR3: CASSFFNQAYQETQYF. In DNA, the CDR3 is TGTGCCAGCAGTTTCTTCAACCAGGCGTACCAAGAGACCCAGTACTTC. The chain joins TRBV28 to TRBJ2-5, with D hard to call. This CDR3 contains 16 residues. Trimming left V 3 bases short and J 0 bases short, with 14 bases between. Germline V CDR1 and CDR2: MDHEN, SYDVKM.

This chain uses TRBV3-1 (or the pseudogene TRBV3-2) with TRBJ2-6, with TRBD1 matching 9 bases. The V gene's germline CDR1 is LGHDT and CDR2 YNNKEL (reference sequence). This CDR3 has 15 residues. The V and J ends lost 6 bases and 4 bases, in that order; junction bases with no gene match: 4. This CDR3 reads CASRDRGSGANVLTF. The CDR3 DNA reads TGTGCCAGCAGGGACAGGGGTTCAGGGGCCAACGTCCTGACTTTC.

V gene TRBV18 combines with J gene TRBJ1-3, with TRBD1 matching over 8 bases. CDR1 and CDR2 from the germline V gene are KGHSH and LQKENI. Trimming took 6 bases from V and 0 from J; bases not matched to a gene: 4. This CDR3 spans 15 amino acids. For the CDR3, the DNA is TGTGCCAGCTCCCAGACAGGGGCCTCTGGAAACACCATATATTTT. Its translation is CASSQTGASGNTIYF. The variable domain in full, completed from reference TRBV18 and TRBJ1-3, reads NAGVMQNPRHLVRRRGQEARLRCSPMKGHSHVYWYRQLPEEGLKFMVYLQKENIIDESGMPKERFSAEFPKEGPSILRIQQVVRGDSAAYFCASSQTGASGNTIYFGEGSWLTVV.

This sequence joins TRBV6-2 or TRBV6-3 and TRBJ1-2; tentative D call: TRBD1 (6 bases). V gave up 4 bases and J gave up 3 bases, with 12 bases separating them. CDR1 and CDR2 (germline): MNHEY, SVGEGT. The CDR3 has 14 residues. CDR3 DNA sequence: TGTGCCAGCAGTTCTCAGGGGAGAGACTATGGCTACACCTTC. Protein: CASSSQGRDYGYTF.

This clone has only a few counts. The CDR3 reads CASSRQGSTNEKLFF. The CDR3 DNA follows: TGCGCCAGCTCCCGACAGGGTTCAACTAATGAAAAACTGTTTTTT. The gene calls are TRBV5-1 and TRBJ1-4; 7 bases agree with TRBD1. Trimming cost V 7 bases and J 0 bases; bases outside gene matches: 6. This CDR3 contains 15 residues. Germline V lookup: CDR1 SGHRS, CDR2 YFSETQ.

The chain uses TRBV3-1 (or the pseudogene TRBV3-2) and TRBJ1-2; a possible D gene is TRBD1 (6 bases). With 5 bases removed from V and 6 bases from J, the gap between germline ends came to 16 bases. The CDR3 is 14 residues long. Germline assignment: CDR1 LGHDT and CDR2 YNNKEL (reference sequence). Here the CDR3 reads CASSTRYREHGYTF. DNA of the CDR3: TGTGCCAGCAGCACGAGATACAGGGAGCATGGCTACACCTTC.

This chain connects TRBV28 to TRBJ1-4, with 11 bases fitting TRBD1. The junction had 11 bases not matched to a gene; V was cut back by 5 bases and J by 3 bases. Germline assignment: CDR1 MDHEN and CDR2 SYDVKM. The CDR3 has 18 amino acids. CDR3 loop: CASSLRTGGFKANEKLFF. The CDR3 bases are TGTGCCAGCAGTCTTAGGACAGGGGGCTTTAAGGCTAATGAAAAACTGTTTTTT.

This chain joins TRBV5-1 and TRBJ1-2; D gene ambiguous. The CDR3 spans 13 residues. Germline CDR1 is SGHRS and CDR2 is YFSETQ. V lost 1 base to trimming and J lost 4 bases, with 8 bases between them. The CDR3 sequence: CASSLTVSYGYTF. The CDR3 region has the DNA TGCGCCAGCAGCTTGACGGTATCCTATGGCTACACCTTC.

The V and J genes are TRBV4-1 and TRBJ1-5; weak D call: TRBD1 (5 bases). The CDR3 is 17 amino acids. The germline V gene encodes CDR1 MGHRA and CDR2 YSYEKL. V dropped 0 bases and J dropped 2 bases, with 14 bases sitting between them. The CDR3 is CASSQEGGGSGNQPQHF. CDR3 DNA sequence: TGCGCCAGCAGCCAAGAGGGTGGGGGGAGCGGCAATCAGCCCCAGCATTTT.

The V gene is TRBV18, the J gene TRBJ2-3, with TRBD2 matching 8 bases. CDR3 size: 14 residues. V dropped 4 bases and J dropped 3; count of bases not matched to a gene: 3. Germline V gene lookup returns CDR1 KGHSH and CDR2 LQKENI. CDR3 residues: CASSRGLETDTQYF. In DNA form, the CDR3 reads TGTGCCAGCTCACGGGGACTAGAGACAGATACGCAGTATTTT. The whole variable domain, remainder taken from reference TRBV18 and TRBJ2-3, is NAGVMQNPRHLVRRRGQEARLRCSPMKGHSHVYWYRQLPEEGLKFMVYLQKENIIDESGMPKERFSAEFPKEGPSILRIQQVVRGDSAAYFCASSRGLETDTQYFGPGTRLTVL.

Points on this clone: This sample also contains other DNA sequences that code for the same CDR3. V and J are TRBV27 and TRBJ1-2; the D gene is possibly TRBD1 (5 bases). V was cut by 1 base and J by 2 bases, with 11 bases left in between. The CDR3 sequence is 15 residues long. Germline V CDR1 and CDR2: MNHEY, SMNVEV (reference sequence). CDR3 nucleotide sequence: TGTGCCAGCAGTTTATTGGGGGGAGGGAACTATGGCTACACCTTC. Translated, it gives CASSLLGGGNYGYTF.

The chain has TRBV9 and TRBJ1-1; no definite D call. CDR1 SGDLS and CDR2 YYNGEE come from the germline V gene. Trimming removed 0 bases at V and 3 bases at J, with 9 bases between. The CDR3 has 14 residues. CDR3 in DNA: TGTGCCAGCAGCGTAGGGAGGCGGGACACTGAAGCTTTCTTT. It is translated as CASSVGRRDTEAFF. The full variable domain, in which reference TRBV9 and TRBJ1-1 provide the parts outside the CDR3, is DSGVTQTPKHLITATGQRVTLRCSPRSGDLSVYWYQQSLDQGLQFLIQYYNGEERAKGNILERFSAQQFPDLHSELNLSSLELGDSALYFCASSVGRRDTEAFFGQGTRLTVV.

Points on this clone: One end of the junction fails to match germline, which may point to a read error. The genes are TRBV7-7 and TRBJ2-6; weak D call: TRBD1 (5 bases). The V gene's germline CDR1 is SSHAT and CDR2 FNYEAQ (reference sequence). This CDR3 has 16 amino acids. The CDR3 is CASSLMGRSGANVLTF. In nucleotides, the CDR3 is TGTGCTAGCAGCTTAATGGGGCGCTCTGGGGCCAACGTCCTGACTTTC.

The J gene is TRBJ1-5, the V gene TRBV28, with 9 nucleotides matching TRBD1. The CDR3 contains 15 residues. The V gene end was trimmed by 5 bases and the J gene end by 7 bases; junction bases not matched to a gene: 9. CDR1 and CDR2 (germline): MDHEN, SYDVKM. The CDR3 region is CASSATGTGPQPQHF. The CDR3 nucleotides are TGTGCCAGCAGTGCTACCGGGACAGGGCCCCAGCCCCAGCATTTT.

V usage is TRBV6-5 and J usage is TRBJ1-2; TRBD1 aligns across 7 bases. Germline-derived CDR1 and CDR2 are MNHEY and SVGAGI. CDR3 length: 14 amino acids. The junction had 7 bases not matched to a gene; V was cut back by 2 bases and J by 7 bases. CDR3: CASSYTDRRAGYTF. The CDR3 region has the DNA TGTGCCAGCAGTTACACGGACAGGAGGGCTGGCTACACCTTC.

In regard to this clone: A junction boundary mismatches the germline segment, possibly from a read error. The chain recombines TRBV5-5 with TRBJ2-2, with 8 nucleotides matching TRBD1. The CDR3 extends over 15 amino acids. Germline values: CDR1 SGHKS, CDR2 YYEKEE (reference sequence). In DNA form, the CDR3 reads TGTGCCAGCACCTTGGACAGGGCGAACACCGGGGAGCTGTTTTTT. This translates into CASTLDRANTGELFF.

With regard to this clone: Other DNA sequences in this sample translate to the same CDR3. The chain links TRBV7-2 to TRBJ1-3; 7 nucleotides agree with TRBD1. The CDR3 is made up of 14 amino acids. Germline V lookup: CDR1 SGHTA, CDR2 FQGNSA. V was clipped by 5 bases and J by 4 bases; unmatched bases: 5. CDR3 DNA sequence: TGTGCCAGCAGCCCGACAGGGTCCGGAAACACCATATATTTT. Translating it yields CASSPTGSGNTIYF.

J is TRBJ1-2 and V is TRBV7-9; D gene ambiguous. The CDR3 length is 14 residues. Germline values: CDR1 SEHNR, CDR2 FQNEAQ (reference sequence). V dropped 3 bases and J dropped 5 bases, with 13 bases sitting between them. CDR3 nucleotide sequence: TGTGCCAGCAGCTTTGGATCCGGAGGGTATGGCTACACCTTC. It encodes CASSFGSGGYGYTF. Together with reference TRBV7-9 and TRBJ1-2, the CDR3 gives the full variable domain: DTGVSQNPRHKITKRGQNVTFRCDPISEHNRLYWYRQTLGQGPEFLTYFQNEAQLEKSRLLSDRFSAERPKGSFSTLEIQRTEQGDSAMYLCASSFGSGGYGYTFGSGTRLTVV.

The chain is built from TRBV9 and TRBJ2-7; 9 bases align to TRBD2. V dropped 4 bases and J dropped 5; count of bases not matched to a gene: 16. Germline CDR1 SGDLS, CDR2 YYNGEE. There are 17 residues in the CDR3. DNA of the CDR3: TGTGCCAGCAGCCTCCGCGGGGGGGTGACTGGTAGACACGAGCAGTACTTC. As protein: CASSLRGGVTGRHEQYF. The full variable domain, rest sourced from reference TRBV9 and TRBJ2-7, is DSGVTQTPKHLITATGQRVTLRCSPRSGDLSVYWYQQSLDQGLQFLIQYYNGEERAKGNILERFSAQQFPDLHSELNLSSLELGDSALYFCASSLRGGVTGRHEQYFGPGTRLTVT.

The chain uses TRBV7-2 and TRBJ2-7; 7 positions agree with TRBD1. The CDR3 is 14 residues long. The germline gives CDR1 SGHTA, CDR2 FQGNSA. The junction had 7 bases not matched to a gene; V was cut back by 5 bases and J by 3 bases. CDR3 sequence reads: CASSDAGTVYEQYF. Written as DNA, the CDR3 is TGTGCCAGCAGCGACGCTGGGACAGTCTACGAGCAGTACTTC.

This chain's CDR3 is CASSLDKAEKLFF. CDR3 coding DNA: TGTGCCAGCAGCTTAGATAAAGCTGAAAAACTGTTTTTT. This sequence joins TRBV11-2 and TRBJ1-4; no definite D call. CDR1 SGHAT and CDR2 FQNNGV come from the germline V gene. The CDR3 covers 13 residues. Trimming took 0 bases from V and 7 from J, leaving 6 bases between them.

The genes are TRBV28 and TRBJ2-3, with 9 bases lining up with TRBD1. The CDR3 loop spans 16 amino acids. Germline V gives CDR1 MDHEN, CDR2 SYDVKM. Trimming at V came to 4 bases and at J to 1 base, leaving 6 bases not matched to a gene. For the CDR3, the DNA is TGTGCCAGCAGTTCACCGGGACAGGGTGGCACAGATACGCAGTATTTT. Its translation: CASSSPGQGGTDTQYF.

V and J are TRBV5-4 and TRBJ1-3; D is unclear. Germline V gives CDR1 SGHNT, CDR2 YYREEE (reference sequence). V shed 0 bases and J shed 0 bases, with 7 bases lying between them. The CDR3 loop spans 15 amino acids. CDR3 DNA sequence: TGTGCCAGCAGCTTGGCCGGTAACTCTGGAAACACCATATATTTT. This codes for CASSLAGNSGNTIYF.

This CDR3 reads CASSPGPGRGQPQHF. The CDR3 DNA reads TGTGCCAGCAGCCCTGGGCCGGGGAGGGGTCAGCCCCAGCATTTT. The J gene is TRBJ1-5, the V gene TRBV5-8, with D perhaps matching TRBD1 (5 bases). CDR3 length: 15 amino acids. V lost 4 bases and J lost 6, with 17 bases in between. Germline V gene lookup returns CDR1 SGHTS and CDR2 YDEGEE.

The chain has TRBV4-1 and TRBJ2-7, with D tentatively TRBD2 (6 bases). Per germline, CDR1 MGHRA and CDR2 YSYEKL. The V end lost 3 bases, the J end lost 2 bases, and 20 bases lay between the germline ends. There are 17 residues in the CDR3. This CDR3 is CASSQGTTRGTTYEQYF. The CDR3 nucleotides read TGCGCCAGCAGCCAGGGTACGACCCGGGGGACCACCTACGAGCAGTACTTC.

The CDR3 region is CASSLPAGGTNEKLFF. DNA of the CDR3: TGCGCCAGCAGCTTACCCGCGGGGGGAACTAATGAAAAACTGTTTTTT. This chain links TRBV5-1 with TRBJ1-4; maybe TRBD1 (5 bases). The germline V gene has CDR1 SGHRS and CDR2 YFSETQ. V was trimmed by 2 bases and J by 1 base, leaving 12 bases between them. This CDR3 is built from 16 residues.